The next 29 T cell receptor beta chains were all read from a single sample in a study of blood T cell repertoires in COVID-19. Method: immunoSEQ multiplex PCR; TCRdb's copy keeps in-frame clones and lacks some. Among about 15,000 clones, 87% were seen once, and the ten largest hold 33%. Source material: peripheral blood. The receptors derive from a human donor in a cohort sampled during active COVID-19.

This clone has more than one count but fewer than ten. V is TRBV6-5 and J is TRBJ1-5; TRBD1 matches 8 bases. This CDR3 is built from 14 residues. Germline V gene lookup returns CDR1 MNHEY and CDR2 SVGAGI. Losses at the gene ends were 5 bases for V and 4 bases for J; bases not matched to a gene: 4. In DNA form, the CDR3 reads TGTGCCAGCAGTAACAGGGGGTCGAATCAGCCCCAGCATTTT. It specifies CASSNRGSNQPQHF.

The chain employs TRBV19 and TRBJ2-1; 9 bases align to TRBD2. The trim removed 3 bases at V and 7 bases at J, leaving 4 bases unmatched. This CDR3 is built from 14 residues. Per germline, CDR1 LNHDA and CDR2 SQIVND (reference sequence). The CDR3 nucleotides read TGTGCCAGTAGTATCCTAGCGGGGAAGAATGAGCAGTTCTTC. This encodes CASSILAGKNEQFF.

In this sample, this clone turned up a few times. The chain uses TRBV7-9 and TRBJ1-2, with D perhaps TRBD1 (6 bases). This CDR3 is built from 14 residues. Germline-derived CDR1 and CDR2 are SEHNR and FQNEAQ (reference sequence). Trimming stripped 3 bases from V and 6 bases from J, with 14 bases between. The CDR3 DNA follows: TGTGCCAGCAGCTTTTTCGGGGGGGCCGATGGCTACACCTTC. Its translation: CASSFFGGADGYTF. Combining the CDR3 with reference TRBV7-9 and TRBJ1-2 gives the whole variable domain DTGVSQNPRHKITKRGQNVTFRCDPISEHNRLYWYRQTLGQGPEFLTYFQNEAQLEKSRLLSDRFSAERPKGSFSTLEIQRTEQGDSAMYLCASSFFGGADGYTFGSGTRLTVV.

The chain couples TRBV5-6 to TRBJ2-7; the D gene is possibly TRBD1 (6 bases). Trimming removed 0 bases at V and 4 bases at J, with 17 bases between. This CDR3 region has 16 residues. Germline V gives CDR1 SGHDT, CDR2 YYEEEE. CDR3 sequence: CASSLAEGATGYEQYF. The CDR3 nucleotides are TGTGCCAGCAGCTTGGCCGAAGGGGCTACAGGGTACGAGCAGTACTTC.

This clone was picked up a small number of times. DNA of the CDR3: TGTGCCAGCAGATCCGGGACTAGCGGCCCGGAGCAGTACTTC. This encodes CASRSGTSGPEQYF. This sequence joins TRBV2 and TRBJ2-7; 11 bases line up with TRBD2. The CDR3 runs to 14 residues. Germline CDR1 and CDR2: SNHLY and FYNNEI. V dropped 6 bases and J dropped 7; count of bases not matched to a gene: 8.

This clone was seen just once. The chain couples TRBV7-2 to TRBJ2-7; maybe TRBD2 (5 bases). Germline CDR1 SGHTA, CDR2 FQGNSA. The CDR3 length is 15 residues. V gave up 1 base and J gave up 3 bases, with 13 bases separating them. Here the CDR3 reads CASSLESGGGYEQYF. The CDR3 nucleotides read TGTGCCAGCAGCTTAGAATCAGGCGGAGGCTACGAGCAGTACTTC.

The chain employs TRBV7-2 and TRBJ2-7, with 7 bases matching TRBD2. The ends lost 4 bases at V and 3 bases at J; junction bases unmatched: 6. Germline lookup yields CDR1 SGHTA and CDR2 FQGNSA. This CDR3 comprises 14 residues. The CDR3 spells CASSSTSPHYEQYF. CDR3 nucleotide sequence: TGTGCCAGCAGCTCGACTAGCCCACACTACGAGCAGTACTTC.

The V gene is TRBV18, the J gene TRBJ2-7; 8 bases fit TRBD1. Unmatched junction bases numbered 6, after V lost 0 bases and J lost 5 bases. Germline assignment: CDR1 KGHSH and CDR2 LQKENI. This CDR3 is built from 15 residues. The chain's CDR3 is CASSPPAGGQDEQYF. The CDR3 DNA reads TGTGCCAGCTCACCACCGGCAGGGGGCCAGGACGAGCAGTACTTC.

This CDR3 reads CASSPGGYNQPQHF. CDR3 in DNA: TGTGCCAGCTCACCGGGGGGGTACAATCAGCCCCAGCATTTT. The chain links TRBV18 to TRBJ1-5; D perhaps matches TRBD1 (5 bases). Germline V gene lookup returns CDR1 KGHSH and CDR2 LQKENI. V gave up 3 bases and J gave up 3 bases, with 9 bases separating them. The CDR3 loop spans 14 amino acids. The full variable domain, its missing parts supplied by reference TRBV18 and TRBJ1-5, is NAGVMQNPRHLVRRRGQEARLRCSPMKGHSHVYWYRQLPEEGLKFMVYLQKENIIDESGMPKERFSAEFPKEGPSILRIQQVVRGDSAAYFCASSPGGYNQPQHFGDGTRLSIL.

The rearrangement links TRBV7-2 to TRBJ1-3; the match to TRBD1 covers 10 bases. The CDR3 contains 16 residues. V lost 2 bases, J lost 4 bases, and 5 bases stayed unmatched. From germline, CDR1 is SGHTA and CDR2 FQGNSA. The CDR3 loop is CASSLPGQGDGNTIYF. CDR3 nucleotide sequence: TGTGCCAGCAGCTTACCCGGACAGGGGGACGGAAACACCATATATTTT.

The rearrangement uses TRBV29-1 and TRBJ1-2; 7 bases are shared with TRBD1. This CDR3 is built from 14 residues. Germline CDR1 and CDR2: SQVTM and ANQGSEA. V shed 7 bases, J shed 4 bases, and the junction held 12 bases outside the gene matches. CDR3 amino acids: CSAQLTGITYGYTF. The CDR3 region has the DNA TGCAGCGCCCAATTGACAGGGATCACCTATGGCTACACCTTC.

This clone occurred once. The rearrangement uses TRBV19 and TRBJ2-2, with 8 bases that match TRBD1. The germline CDR1 and CDR2 sequences are LNHDA and SQIVND (reference sequence). The CDR3 is 15 residues long. J was trimmed by 1 base and V by 5 bases; bases with no gene match: 3. CDR3 in amino acids: CASSPGTGNTGELFF. The DNA of the CDR3 is TGTGCCAGTAGTCCCGGGACAGGGAACACCGGGGAGCTGTTTTTT.

The V gene is TRBV10-2, the J gene TRBJ1-4, with 7 bases aligning to TRBD1. Germline CDR1 is WSHSY and CDR2 is SAAADI. The CDR3 contains 13 residues. Trimming cost V 8 bases and J 3 bases; bases outside gene matches: 3. The CDR3 sequence is CASGDRPNEKLFF. CDR3 sequence (DNA): TGCGCCAGCGGGGACAGACCTAATGAAAAACTGTTTTTT.

The chain links TRBV7-9 to TRBJ2-1; tentatively, D is TRBD2 (6 bases). The germline V gene encodes CDR1 SEHNR and CDR2 FQNEAQ (reference sequence). The CDR3 consists of 18 residues. V gave up 5 bases and J gave up 0 bases, with 20 bases separating them. CDR3 sequence reads: CASSPGMGGTYSYNEQFF. CDR3 nucleotide sequence: TGTGCCAGCAGCCCAGGGATGGGCGGGACCTACTCCTACAATGAGCAGTTCTTC.

This clone was counted between two and nine times. The rearrangement uses TRBV29-1 and TRBJ1-5, with D unclear. Germline loops: CDR1 SQVTM, CDR2 ANQGSEA. V lost 1 base and J lost 2, with 12 bases in between. The CDR3 contains 15 residues. The CDR3 spells CSVEAPGGGNQPQHF. As DNA, the CDR3 is TGCAGCGTTGAAGCCCCCGGCGGAGGCAATCAGCCCCAGCATTTT.

The chain recombines TRBV6-4 with TRBJ1-4, with a possible D match to TRBD1 (6 bases). The CDR3 spans 14 residues. Trimming took 6 bases from V and 4 from J, leaving 12 bases between them. Germline CDR1 reads MRHNA; CDR2 reads SNTAGT. The CDR3 DNA reads TGTGCCAGCAGGAGGGGAGGGGGTAATGAAAAACTGTTTTTT. Protein sequence: CASRRGGGNEKLFF.

The chain couples TRBV27 to TRBJ1-5; possibly TRBD1 for D (5 bases). Germline V gives CDR1 MNHEY, CDR2 SMNVEV (reference sequence). CDR3 length: 17 residues. The V end lost 5 bases, the J end lost 0 bases, and 17 bases lay between the germline ends. The CDR3 loop is CASSLGPGVNSNQPQHF. The CDR3, as DNA: TGTGCCAGCAGTCTCGGTCCGGGGGTTAATAGCAATCAGCCCCAGCATTTT.

The chain recombines TRBV6-4 with TRBJ1-1, with a tentative D call TRBD1 (5 bases). The ends were cut back, 6 bases at V and 5 bases at J, with 13 bases in the middle. The CDR3 spans 13 residues. The germline V gene encodes CDR1 MRHNA and CDR2 SNTAGT. DNA of the CDR3: TGTGCCAGCAGCGATGCGGAGGGGACTGAAGCTTTCTTT. Its protein product is CASSDAEGTEAFF.

The rearrangement joins TRBV5-5 to TRBJ2-7; a weak D match, TRBD1 (6 bases). CDR1 is SGHKS and CDR2 is YYEKEE in the germline V gene (reference sequence). This CDR3 has 14 amino acids. V lost 6 bases, J lost 1 base, and 14 bases lay in between. The CDR3 protein is CASTPGTSSYEQYF. DNA for the CDR3: TGTGCCAGCACCCCGGGGACAAGTTCCTACGAGCAGTACTTC.

As regards this clone: At one end the junction does not follow the germline gene, possibly because of a read error. This chain uses TRBV2 with TRBJ2-7, with 9 bases identical to TRBD1. CDR1 is SNHLY, CDR2 FYNNEI, per germline. The CDR3 sequence is 12 residues long. CDR3 residues: CASSEPDRGLDF. CDR3 DNA: TGTGCCAGCAGCGAACCCGACAGGGGGTTGGACTTC.

The chain is built from TRBV4-2 and TRBJ2-7, with D perhaps TRBD2 (5 bases). V was clipped by 2 bases and J by 0 bases, with 17 bases between them. Germline lookup yields CDR1 LGHNA and CDR2 YNFKEQ. The CDR3 is 17 amino acids. The CDR3 reads CASSQIPSDDYSYEQYF. As DNA, the CDR3 is TGTGCCAGCAGCCAAATACCCTCAGACGACTACTCCTACGAGCAGTACTTC.

The V and J genes are TRBV4-1 and TRBJ2-2; TRBD2 agrees at 11 bases. The junction had 7 bases not matched to a gene; V was cut back by 5 bases and J by 2 bases. Germline V gene lookup returns CDR1 MGHRA and CDR2 YSYEKL. This CDR3 has 17 amino acids. The CDR3 is CASSTSGGNYNTGELFF. The CDR3 DNA reads as TGCGCCAGCAGCACTAGCGGGGGCAATTATAACACCGGGGAGCTGTTTTTT.

The chain joins TRBV27 to TRBJ2-5; D possibly corresponds to TRBD2 (7 bases). The length of the CDR3 is 15 residues. V shed 5 bases and J shed 5 bases, with 18 bases lying between them. Germline CDR1 MNHEY, CDR2 SMNVEV (reference sequence). CDR3 DNA sequence: TGTGCCAGCAGTCTAGGGGGAGGGACGGGGGAGACCCAGTACTTC. Encoded protein: CASSLGGGTGETQYF.

CDR3 loop: CASSYTGLAGGKTQYF. The CDR3 DNA sequence: TGTGCCAGCAGCTACACGGGACTAGCGGGAGGGAAAACCCAGTACTTC. V is TRBV7-2 and J is TRBJ2-5; 16 positions agree with TRBD2. V shed 4 bases, J shed 8 bases, and the junction held 7 bases outside the gene matches. In germline, CDR1 is SGHTA, CDR2 FQGNSA. This CDR3 is built from 16 residues.

This clone was found once. The chain employs TRBV4-1 and TRBJ1-5, with D possibly being TRBD1 (6 bases). The CDR3 is 16 residues long. Germline-derived CDR1 and CDR2 are MGHRA and YSYEKL. The germline V and J ends were trimmed by 1 base and 4 bases, with 14 bases remaining between them. The CDR3 loop reads CASSQAGGASNQPQHF. The CDR3 nucleotides read TGCGCCAGCAGCCAAGCGGGGGGGGCGTCTAATCAGCCCCAGCATTTT.

This clone has a single count. The gene calls are TRBV5-1 and TRBJ2-2; 9 bases match TRBD1. Looked up from germline, CDR1 is SGHRS and CDR2 is YFSETQ. Trimming cost V 1 base and J 6 bases; bases outside gene matches: 4. The length of the CDR3 is 15 residues. The chain's CDR3 is CASSLTGGTAGELFF. The CDR3 DNA is TGCGCCAGCAGCTTGACAGGGGGCACAGCCGGGGAGCTGTTTTTT.

V is TRBV5-6 and J is TRBJ1-4; maybe TRBD1 (6 bases). V was shortened by 2 bases and J by 8 bases, with 10 bases between the two germline ends. The CDR3 consists of 13 residues. Germline V CDR1 and CDR2: SGHDT, YYEEEE. The CDR3 sequence is CASSLGGVEKLFF. For the CDR3, the DNA is TGTGCCAGCAGCTTAGGGGGAGTCGAAAAACTGTTTTTT.

This chain uses TRBV4-3 with TRBJ2-7; the D is unclear. The V end lost 0 bases, the J end lost 6 bases, and 12 bases lay between the germline ends. CDR3 length: 14 amino acids. The germline gives CDR1 LGHNA, CDR2 YSLEER. Here the CDR3 DNA reads TGCGCCAGCAGCCAAGATTCATGGTCGGGCGAGCAGTACTTC. It encodes CASSQDSWSGEQYF.

This chain uses TRBV7-9 with TRBJ2-5, with a tentative D call TRBD2 (6 bases). Germline CDR1 is SEHNR and CDR2 is FQNEAQ (reference sequence). CDR3 size: 15 residues. V shed 1 base and J shed 1 base, with 10 bases lying between them. For the CDR3, the DNA is TGTGCCAGCAGCTTAGAGGTGGGGGGCCAAGAGACCCAGTACTTC. This encodes CASSLEVGGQETQYF. Based on the CDR3 plus reference TRBV7-9 and TRBJ2-5, the full variable domain is DTGVSQNPRHKITKRGQNVTFRCDPISEHNRLYWYRQTLGQGPEFLTYFQNEAQLEKSRLLSDRFSAERPKGSFSTLEIQRTEQGDSAMYLCASSLEVGGQETQYFGPGTRLLVL.